Presented here are 27 T cell receptor beta chains from one specimen sequenced in a study of blood T cells in healthy people across ages. It was with a sample-barcoded 5' primer and a J-beta primer mix that a second PCR of about 6 to 11 cycles was run. In TCRdb, the 5' RACE reads were re-called with MiXCR into one record per CDR3 protein. The data show roughly 1,700,000 distinct CDR3 sequences, 28% seen once. The material sequenced was blood. Every receptor here comes from a woman under 40 in good health.

Comment on this clonotype: An end of the junction does not agree with germline; a read error may underlie this. The rearrangement uses TRBV12-3 or TRBV12-4 and TRBJ1-2; 8 bases match TRBD1. This CDR3 comprises 16 residues. DNA for the CDR3: TGTGCCAGCAGTTTATTTGGGACAGGTGATGACTATGGCCACACCTTC. Translation gives CASSLFGTGDDYGHTF.

The V and J genes are TRBV20-1 and TRBJ2-3, with 7 bases matching TRBD1. The ends lost 0 bases at V and 6 bases at J; junction bases unmatched: 12. Germline loops: CDR1 DFQATT, CDR2 SNEGSKA (reference sequence). The CDR3 totals 16 residues. The CDR3 reads CSARDLRQGRPDTQYF. Here the CDR3 DNA reads TGCAGTGCTAGAGATTTAAGACAGGGTCGCCCCGATACGCAGTATTTT.

This clonotype was counted ten times or more. The chain uses TRBV20-1 and TRBJ2-7, with 9 positions matching TRBD2. The length of the CDR3 is 15 residues. Germline lookup yields CDR1 DFQATT and CDR2 SNEGSKA (reference sequence). V lost 4 bases, J lost 2 bases, and 9 bases stayed unmatched. The CDR3 reads CSATHGASGAYEQYF. CDR3 bases: TGCAGTGCTACCCACGGGGCTAGCGGGGCCTACGAGCAGTACTTC.

The chain has TRBV10-3 and TRBJ2-7, with TRBD2 identical over 7 bases. Losses at the gene ends were 6 bases for V and 3 bases for J; bases not matched to a gene: 8. The CDR3 has 14 residues. Per the germline V gene, CDR1 is ENHRY and CDR2 is SYGVKD. Written as DNA, the CDR3 is TGTGCCATCAGCGCCGGGACTACTCTCTACGAGCAGTACTTC. It codes for CAISAGTTLYEQYF.

The rearrangement uses TRBV19 and TRBJ2-1, with a possible D match to TRBD2 (6 bases). V gave up 6 bases and J gave up 5 bases, with 11 bases separating them. This CDR3 has 13 amino acids. In germline, CDR1 is LNHDA, CDR2 SQIVND (reference sequence). Here the CDR3 DNA reads TGTGCCAGTAGACCGGGAGCGGACAATGAGCAGTTCTTC. Its protein product is CASRPGADNEQFF.

The V call is TRBV7-9, the J call TRBJ1-2; D may be TRBD1 (6 bases). Germline V gene sequence: CDR1 SEHNR, CDR2 FQNEAQ (reference sequence). CDR3 length equals 12 residues. V lost 4 bases to trimming and J lost 12 bases, with 15 bases between them. Here the CDR3 DNA reads TGTGCCAGCAGCTCCGGGGGGGGCGAAGACACCTTC. Its protein product is CASSSGGGEDTF.

The chain links TRBV24-1 to TRBJ2-5; TRBD1 agrees at 8 bases. Germline loops: CDR1 KGHDR, CDR2 SFDVKD. With V trimmed by 7 bases and J by 4 bases, 13 bases remained unmatched. CDR3 length: 16 amino acids. CDR3 DNA: TGTGCCACCAGCCAAGGACAGGGCATTCGACGAGAGACCCAGTACTTC. Its protein is CATSQGQGIRRETQYF.

This clonotype was counted ten times or more. This sequence joins TRBV29-1 and TRBJ2-7, with D unclear. V was clipped by 2 bases and J by 0 bases, with 11 bases between them. Germline loops: CDR1 SQVTM, CDR2 ANQGSEA. CDR3 length: 14 amino acids. CDR3 DNA: TGCAGCGTTGAATCTGGGCCTAGCTCCTACGAGCAGTACTTC. Translating it yields CSVESGPSSYEQYF.

This clonotype was detected a few times. The CDR3, as DNA: TGCGCCAGCAGCGCCGAAGAGGGGGCGGGGGGAGGAAAACTGTTTTTT. Translation gives CASSAEEGAGGGKLFF. V is TRBV5-1 and J is TRBJ1-4, with 7 bases aligning to TRBD1. In germline, CDR1 is SGHRS, CDR2 YFSETQ. J was trimmed by 10 bases and V by 4 bases; bases with no gene match: 16. This CDR3 comprises 16 residues. The complete variable domain, with remaining parts taken from reference TRBV5-1 and TRBJ1-4, reads KAGVTQTPRYLIKTRGQQVTLSCSPISGHRSVSWYQQTPGQGLQFLFEYFSETQRNKGNFPGRFSGRQFSNSRSEMNVSTLELGDSALYLCASSAEEGAGGGKLFFGSGTQLSVL.

A note on this clonotype: This may come from a read error, since a much larger clone is one base off. The chain couples TRBV20-1 to TRBJ2-1, with 12 bases lining up with TRBD2. From germline, CDR1 is DFQATT and CDR2 SNEGSKA (reference sequence). Trimming took 5 bases from V and 7 from J; bases not matched to a gene: 6. The CDR3 has 14 residues. The CDR3 DNA follows: TGCAGTGCTGGTAGGCTAGCGGGGGGGAATGAGCAGTTCTTC. This translates into CSAGRLAGGNEQFF.

As to this clonotype: The junction shows a germline mismatch at one end, possibly a read error. The chain is built from TRBV5-1 and TRBJ2-7; tentatively, D is TRBD1 (5 bases). Germline V gives CDR1 SGHRS, CDR2 YFSETQ. The CDR3 extends over 15 amino acids. The CDR3 region has the DNA TGCGTCAGCAGCTTGGGGCAGGGATTCATCGACGAGCAGTACTTC. This gives the protein CVSSLGQGFIDEQYF.

The genes are TRBV20-1 and TRBJ2-3; D may be TRBD2 (6 bases). Per the germline V gene, CDR1 is DFQATT and CDR2 is SNEGSKA (reference sequence). This CDR3 is 15 amino acids long. Trimming cost V 4 bases and J 0 bases, with 14 bases left between them. The CDR3 bases are TGCAGTGCTACGTTACCCGGGGGAAGCACAGATACGCAGTATTTT. Translation: CSATLPGGSTDTQYF.

On this clonotype: This may arise from a read error, as a much more abundant clone is one base away. The gene calls are TRBV7-9 and TRBJ2-5; D may be TRBD2 (8 bases). This CDR3 has 17 residues. The germline CDR1 and CDR2 sequences are SEHNR and FQNEAQ (reference sequence). The CDR3 region has the DNA TGTGCCAGCAGCACCTGGTGTAGCGGGACAGAAGAAGAGGCCCAGTACTTC. Protein sequence: CASSTWCSGTEEEAQYF.

The rearrangement joins TRBV7-3 to TRBJ2-1; possibly TRBD1 for D (6 bases). The CDR3 contains 14 residues. The germline V and J ends were trimmed by 3 bases and 5 bases, with 11 bases remaining between them. Per germline, CDR1 SGHTA and CDR2 FQGTGA. DNA for the CDR3: TGTGCCAGCAGCTTTTCCGGGACAAACAATGAGCAGTTCTTC. Amino acid sequence: CASSFSGTNNEQFF.

This clonotype came up a few times. The chain links TRBV18 to TRBJ2-7; D unclear. Germline lookup yields CDR1 KGHSH and CDR2 LQKENI. Trimming took off 0 bases at V and 3 bases at J, with 12 bases between the two ends. This CDR3 region has 15 residues. As DNA, the CDR3 is TGTGCCAGCTCACCACCTTCACAAAGATTCTACGAGCAGTACTTC. Protein: CASSPPSQRFYEQYF.

The gene calls are TRBV5-1 and TRBJ1-1; no definite D call. The CDR3 runs to 15 residues. CDR1 is SGHRS and CDR2 is YFSETQ in the germline V gene. Trimming removed 4 bases from V and 1 base from J, with 14 bases in between. For the CDR3, the DNA is TGCGCCAGCAGCCAGGAGGGATTACCGAACACTGAAGCTTTCTTT. It is translated as CASSQEGLPNTEAFF.

In DNA form, the CDR3 reads TGTGCCAGCAGCCAAACAACTAGTATTTACGAGCAGTACTTC. Amino acids: CASSQTTSIYEQYF. This sequence joins TRBV3-1 and TRBJ2-5, with a possible D match to TRBD2 (5 bases). The DNA end lines up better with TRBJ2-7; the J call may be wrong. The CDR3 covers 14 residues. Germline V gene sequence: CDR1 LGHDT, CDR2 YNNKEL (reference sequence).

This clonotype was seen only a few times. The V call is TRBV12-3 or TRBV12-4, the J call TRBJ2-7, with a tentative D call TRBD1 (6 bases). V lost 3 bases and J lost 5, with 14 bases in between. This CDR3 comprises 14 residues. DNA of the CDR3: TGTGCCAGCAGTTTGATACAGGGTATCGACGAGCAGTACTTC. This codes for CASSLIQGIDEQYF.

This clonotype showed up just a few times. V and J are TRBV12-3 or TRBV12-4 and TRBJ1-5; a possible D gene is TRBD1 (6 bases). V was shortened by 6 bases and J by 6 bases, with 12 bases between the two germline ends. The CDR3 runs 13 residues. CDR3 DNA sequence: TGTGCCAGCAGGGCTGAGGGGGGTCAGCCCCAGCATTTT. As protein: CASRAEGGQPQHF.

Concerning this clonotype itself: A much larger clone lies a single base off, so this may be a read error. The chain joins TRBV4-3 to TRBJ2-1; 13 positions match TRBD2. This CDR3 has 16 residues. Germline V CDR1 and CDR2: LGHNA, YSLEER. The CDR3 loop reads CASSQGPGLAGNAQFF. CDR3 bases: TGCGCCAGCAGCCAAGGGCCGGGACTAGCGGGGAATGCGCAGTTCTTC.

For this clonotype: A much larger clone sits a single nucleotide away, making a read error possible. This chain uses TRBV7-6 with TRBJ2-3, with a tentative D call TRBD2 (5 bases). Deletions cut 4 bases from V and 4 bases from J, with 12 bases between. The germline V gene has CDR1 SGHVS and CDR2 FNYEAQ. The CDR3 sequence is 14 residues long. The CDR3 sequence is CASSWAGLSDTQYF. The CDR3 DNA sequence: TGTGCCAGCAGCTGGGCGGGTTTGTCAGATACGCAGTATTTT.

The V gene is TRBV11-1, the J gene TRBJ2-7; possibly TRBD2 for D (7 bases). The germline V gene encodes CDR1 SGHAT and CDR2 FQDESV (reference sequence). This CDR3 spans 16 amino acids. Trimming stripped 2 bases from V and 3 bases from J, with 17 bases between. The CDR3 protein is CASSLLARGAVYEQYF. The CDR3 DNA sequence: TGTGCCAGCAGCTTATTGGCCCGGGGGGCGGTCTACGAGCAGTACTTC.

This chain joins TRBV10-3 and TRBJ2-1, with 9 positions matching TRBD2. V gave up 5 bases and J gave up 5 bases; unmatched junction bases: 4. The germline V gene has CDR1 ENHRY and CDR2 SYGVKD. The CDR3 sequence is 14 residues long. This chain's CDR3 is CAISPGLANNEQFF. For the CDR3, the DNA is TGTGCCATCAGTCCGGGACTAGCTAACAATGAGCAGTTCTTC.

The chain links TRBV5-1 to TRBJ2-5; TRBD2 agrees at 14 bases. Trimming took 5 bases from V and 11 from J; bases not matched to a gene: 11. CDR3 length equals 15 residues. CDR1 is SGHRS and CDR2 is YFSETQ in the germline V gene. CDR3 DNA: TGCGCCAGCAGGGAGGGACTAGCGGGAGCCGATGAGCAGTACTTC. It yields the protein CASREGLAGADEQYF.

This clonotype was seen repeatedly, ten times or more. The V gene is TRBV6-2 or TRBV6-3, the J gene TRBJ2-1, with 9 bases matching TRBD2. CDR3 length: 14 amino acids. Looked up from germline, CDR1 is MNHEY and CDR2 is SVGEGT. J lost 8 bases, V lost 8 bases, and 10 bases had no gene match. This CDR3 is CASSEREEVDEQFF. The DNA for the CDR3 is TGTGCCAGCTCGGAGCGGGAGGAAGTGGATGAGCAGTTCTTC.

This chain connects TRBV5-1 to TRBJ2-3; weak D call: TRBD2 (7 bases). The V and J ends lost 1 base and 2 bases respectively, with 14 bases between them. In germline, CDR1 is SGHRS, CDR2 YFSETQ. The CDR3 is 16 amino acids. Here the CDR3 DNA reads TGCGCCAGCAGCTTGTTGGGGGGGGGCTTCACAGATACGCAGTATTTT. It yields the protein CASSLLGGGFTDTQYF.

Comments on this clonotype: It may be a read error: a sequence one base away is much more abundant. Because it lacks the conserved phenylalanine or tryptophan at the end, this CDR3 is likely a read error. This rearrangement joins TRBV28 to TRBJ2-7; the D is unclear. The V gene lost 2 bases and the J gene lost 0 bases, with 14 bases spanning the gap. CDR3 size: 16 residues. Germline assignment: CDR1 MDHEN and CDR2 SYDVKM. The CDR3 is CASSLVPARSSYEQYL. In nucleotides, the CDR3 is TGTGCCAGCAGTTTAGTACCGGCCAGGAGCTCCTACGAGCAGTACTTA.